The 16 T cell receptor beta chains below were found in one sample sequenced in a study of shared clonotypes between healthy human individuals. Repertoires were generated with immunoSEQ multiplex PCR, while TCRdb's copy carries only in-frame clones and drops some. Of approximately 1,000,000 clones in the sample, around three quarters were seen once. The source material was memory CD4+ T cells from PBMCs. Regarding subset: CD45RA-negative fraction. Receptors originate from a man aged 18 to 30 in good health. Some clones in this sample may be carry-over from other donors' samples.

V and J are TRBV7-8 and TRBJ1-5, with TRBD1 as a possible D gene (6 bases). CDR1 SGHVS and CDR2 FQNEAQ come from the germline V gene. CDR3 length equals 14 residues. V was shortened by 3 bases and J by 6 bases, with 12 bases between the two germline ends. The CDR3 DNA reads as TGTGCCAGCAGCTTTCGGGGGGGCGGTCAGCCCCAGCATTTT. Its protein product is CASSFRGGGQPQHF.

The V call is TRBV29-1, the J call TRBJ2-2; D gene unclear. V was pared by 4 bases and J by 4 bases, with 7 bases between. Germline CDR1 and CDR2: SQVTM and ANQGSEA. The CDR3 runs 12 residues. The CDR3 DNA reads TGCAGCGTTGCCGGAAGCACCGGGGAGCTGTTTTTT. It encodes CSVAGSTGELFF.

The V and J genes are TRBV10-3 and TRBJ2-1; TRBD2 agrees at 7 bases. The V and J ends lost 11 bases and 0 bases, in that order; junction bases with no gene match: 7. CDR1 ENHRY and CDR2 SYGVKD come from the germline V gene. The CDR3 consists of 14 residues. CDR3 nucleotides: TGTGCCTCCGGGGGGAAGATCTCCTACAATGAGCAGTTCTTC. As protein: CASGGKISYNEQFF.

The J gene is TRBJ2-1, the V gene TRBV2, with D unclear. The germline V gene has CDR1 SNHLY and CDR2 FYNNEI. Deletions cut 3 bases from V and 0 bases from J, with 9 bases between. The CDR3 totals 15 residues. CDR3 loop: CASSDGLSSYNEQFF. The CDR3 nucleotides read TGTGCCAGCAGTGATGGCCTTTCCTCCTACAATGAGCAGTTCTTC. Combining the CDR3 with reference TRBV2 and TRBJ2-1 gives the whole variable domain EPEVTQTPSHQVTQMGQEVILRCVPISNHLYFYWYRQILGQKVEFLVSFYNNEISEKSEIFDDQFSVERPDGSNFTLKIRSTKLEDSAMYFCASSDGLSSYNEQFFGPGTRLTVL.

Only a few counts were recorded for this clone. This chain connects TRBV7-2 to TRBJ2-7, with 13 positions matching TRBD2. This CDR3 spans 16 amino acids. CDR1 is SGHTA and CDR2 is FQGNSA in the germline V gene. J was trimmed by 3 bases and V by 4 bases; bases with no gene match: 6. CDR3 DNA sequence: TGTGCCAGCAGCTCGGACCGGACTAGCGGGAGCTACGAGCAGTACTTC. Amino acid sequence: CASSSDRTSGSYEQYF.

The rearrangement links TRBV7-2 to TRBJ1-1; D is perhaps TRBD1 (6 bases). Germline CDR1 is SGHTA and CDR2 is FQGNSA. This CDR3 is built from 14 residues. The ends were cut back, 5 bases at V and 5 bases at J, with 15 bases in the middle. Here the CDR3 reads CASSPRGHGTEAFF. CDR3 coding DNA: TGTGCCAGCAGCCCAAGGGGACATGGGACTGAAGCTTTCTTT. The whole variable domain, filled in from reference TRBV7-2 and TRBJ1-1, reads GAGVSQSPSNKVTEKGKDVELRCDPISGHTALYWYRQSLGQGLEFLIYFQGNSAPDKSGLPSDRFSAERTGGSVSTLTIQRTQQEDSAVYLCASSPRGHGTEAFFGQGTRLTVV.

This clone was seen more than once but under ten times. Additional DNA sequences in this sample encode the identical CDR3. The CDR3 DNA follows: TGTGCCATCAGTGAGACAGGGGGCAATCAGCCCCAGCATTTT. Its protein is CAISETGGNQPQHF. This rearrangement joins TRBV10-3 to TRBJ1-5; 7 bases align to TRBD1. The length of the CDR3 is 14 residues. Per the germline V gene, CDR1 is ENHRY and CDR2 is SYGVKD. V was clipped by 2 bases and J by 2 bases; unmatched bases: 0.

The chain combines TRBV4-3 with TRBJ2-5; D uncertain. Germline-derived CDR1 and CDR2 are LGHNA and YSLEER. Deletions cut 1 base from V and 2 bases from J, with 14 bases between. There are 16 residues in the CDR3. The CDR3 loop reads CASSQGLVYGQETQYF. The CDR3 nucleotides read TGCGCCAGCAGCCAAGGGTTAGTCTACGGACAAGAGACCCAGTACTTC.

The chain couples TRBV5-1 to TRBJ1-2; 8 nucleotides align to TRBD1. With V trimmed by 7 bases and J by 7 bases, 18 bases remained unmatched. Germline CDR1 reads SGHRS; CDR2 reads YFSETQ. This CDR3 has 16 residues. CDR3 sequence: CASGSQGALKGGGYTF. The CDR3, as DNA: TGCGCCAGCGGGAGCCAGGGGGCTTTGAAAGGTGGTGGCTACACCTTC. Full variable domain (missing parts from reference TRBV5-1 and TRBJ1-2): KAGVTQTPRYLIKTRGQQVTLSCSPISGHRSVSWYQQTPGQGLQFLFEYFSETQRNKGNFPGRFSGRQFSNSRSEMNVSTLELGDSALYLCASGSQGALKGGGYTFGSGTRLTVV.

The V gene is TRBV7-2, the J gene TRBJ2-2; 11 nucleotides align to TRBD2. The CDR3 extends over 18 amino acids. The junction had 12 bases not matched to a gene; V was cut back by 5 bases and J by 4 bases. Looked up from germline, CDR1 is SGHTA and CDR2 is FQGNSA. CDR3 sequence: CASSIRRLAGGSTGELFF. The CDR3 bases are TGTGCCAGCAGCATTAGACGGCTAGCGGGAGGAAGCACCGGGGAGCTGTTTTTT.

The chain employs TRBV30 and TRBJ2-7; D is possibly TRBD2 (5 bases). The CDR3 runs to 12 residues. V was clipped by 4 bases and J by 2 bases, with 9 bases between them. Germline CDR1 reads GTSNPN; CDR2 reads SVGIG (reference sequence). The CDR3, as DNA: TGTGCCTGGACGACGGGAACCTACGAGCAGTACTTC. Translation: CAWTTGTYEQYF.

V usage is TRBV10-3 and J usage is TRBJ1-5; D uncertain. This CDR3 has 12 amino acids. Trimming took 10 bases from V and 0 from J, leaving 7 bases between them. Looked up from germline, CDR1 is ENHRY and CDR2 is SYGVKD. Written as DNA, the CDR3 is TGTGCCACTCAGTCTAGCAATCAGCCCCAGCATTTT. Translated, it gives CATQSSNQPQHF.

In DNA form, the CDR3 reads TGTGCCAGCAGCGCAGACTTTCGCGGTGAGCAGTTCTTC. Translation gives CASSADFRGEQFF. The chain joins TRBV9 to TRBJ2-1; D unclear. With 3 bases removed from V and 9 bases from J, the gap between germline ends came to 13 bases. Germline CDR1 and CDR2: SGDLS and YYNGEE. This CDR3 contains 13 residues.

The rearrangement uses TRBV11-3 and TRBJ2-6; D assignment may be TRBD1 or TRBD2 (5 bases each). The CDR3 is 16 amino acids. Germline-derived CDR1 and CDR2 are SGHNT and YENEEA. V shed 5 bases and J shed 0 bases, with 11 bases lying between them. The CDR3 DNA is TGTGCCAGCAGCACGGGGACGGGCTCTGGGGCCAACGTCCTGACTTTC. Translation: CASSTGTGSGANVLTF.

This clone showed up just once. This chain uses TRBV19 with TRBJ1-4; TRBD1 aligns across 7 bases. The CDR3 loop spans 14 amino acids. The ends lost 4 bases at V and 7 bases at J; junction bases unmatched: 6. CDR1 is LNHDA, CDR2 SQIVND, per germline (reference sequence). Here the CDR3 DNA reads TGTGCCAGTAGTACTTCCAGACAGGGTGAAAAACTGTTTTTT. Its protein product is CASSTSRQGEKLFF.

The V gene is TRBV27, the J gene TRBJ2-5, with TRBD1 as a possible D gene (6 bases). V was cut by 4 bases and J by 5 bases, with 11 bases left in between. The CDR3 is 13 residues long. CDR1 is MNHEY, CDR2 SMNVEV, per germline (reference sequence). CDR3 sequence: CASSSGVRETQYF. For the CDR3, the DNA is TGTGCCAGCAGTTCAGGGGTACGGGAGACCCAGTACTTC.